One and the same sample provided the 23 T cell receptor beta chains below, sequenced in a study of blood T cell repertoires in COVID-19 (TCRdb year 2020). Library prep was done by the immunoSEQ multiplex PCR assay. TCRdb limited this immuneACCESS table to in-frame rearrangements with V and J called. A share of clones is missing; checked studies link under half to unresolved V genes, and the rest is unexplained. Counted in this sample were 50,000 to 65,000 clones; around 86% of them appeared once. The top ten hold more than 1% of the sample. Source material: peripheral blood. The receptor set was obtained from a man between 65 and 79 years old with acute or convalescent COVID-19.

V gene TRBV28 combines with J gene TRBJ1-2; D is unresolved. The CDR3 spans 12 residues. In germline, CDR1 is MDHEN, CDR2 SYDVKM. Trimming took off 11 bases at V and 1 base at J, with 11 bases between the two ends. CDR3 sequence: CASLELNYGYTF. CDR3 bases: TGTGCCTCCCTGGAGCTTAACTATGGCTACACCTTC.

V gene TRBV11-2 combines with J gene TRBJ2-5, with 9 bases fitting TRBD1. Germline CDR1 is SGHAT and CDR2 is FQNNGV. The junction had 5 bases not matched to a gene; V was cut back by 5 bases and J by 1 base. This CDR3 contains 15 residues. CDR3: CASSTRTGAQETQYF. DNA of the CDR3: TGTGCCAGCAGCACCCGGACAGGGGCCCAAGAGACCCAGTACTTC. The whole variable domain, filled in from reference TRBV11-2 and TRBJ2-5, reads EAGVAQSPRYKIIEKRQSVAFWCNPISGHATLYWYQQILGQGPKLLIQFQNNGVVDDSQLPKDRFSAERLKGVDSTLKIQPAKLEDSAVYLCASSTRTGAQETQYFGPGTRLLVL.

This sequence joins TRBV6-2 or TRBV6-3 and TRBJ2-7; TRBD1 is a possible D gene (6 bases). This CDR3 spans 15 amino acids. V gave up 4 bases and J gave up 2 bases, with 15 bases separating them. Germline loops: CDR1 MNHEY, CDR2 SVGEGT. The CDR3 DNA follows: TGTGCCAGCAGTTTCTTATGGACAGTGACCTACGAGCAGTACTTC. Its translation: CASSFLWTVTYEQYF.

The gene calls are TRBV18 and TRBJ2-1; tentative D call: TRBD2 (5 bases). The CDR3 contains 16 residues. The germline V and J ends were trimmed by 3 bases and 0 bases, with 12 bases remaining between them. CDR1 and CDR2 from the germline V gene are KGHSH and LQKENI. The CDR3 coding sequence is TGTGCCAGCTCACCCACTAGTGCGGGCTCCTACAATGAGCAGTTCTTC. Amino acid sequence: CASSPTSAGSYNEQFF.

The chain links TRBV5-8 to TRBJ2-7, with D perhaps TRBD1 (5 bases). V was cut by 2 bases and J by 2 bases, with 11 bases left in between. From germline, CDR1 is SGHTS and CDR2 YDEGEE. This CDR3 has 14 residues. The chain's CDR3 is CASSFRVSAYEQYF. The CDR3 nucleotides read TGTGCCAGCAGCTTCAGGGTGTCGGCCTACGAGCAGTACTTC.

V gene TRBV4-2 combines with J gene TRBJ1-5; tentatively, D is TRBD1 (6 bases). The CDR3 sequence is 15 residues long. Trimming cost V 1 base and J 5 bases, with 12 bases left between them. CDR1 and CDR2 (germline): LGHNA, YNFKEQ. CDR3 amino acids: CASSQVGNRDQPQHF. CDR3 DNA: TGTGCCAGCAGCCAAGTTGGTAACAGGGATCAGCCCCAGCATTTT.

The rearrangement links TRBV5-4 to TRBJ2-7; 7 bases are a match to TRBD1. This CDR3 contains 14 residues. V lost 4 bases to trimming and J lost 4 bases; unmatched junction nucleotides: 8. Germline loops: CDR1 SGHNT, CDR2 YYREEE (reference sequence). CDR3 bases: TGTGCCAGCAGCCAAGACAGGGTGTCGTACGAGCAGTACTTC. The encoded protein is CASSQDRVSYEQYF. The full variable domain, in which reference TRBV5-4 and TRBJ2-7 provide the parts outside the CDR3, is ETGVTQSPTHLIKTRGQQVTLRCSSQSGHNTVSWYQQALGQGPQFIFQYYREEENGRGNFPPRFSGLQFPNYSSELNVNALELDDSALYLCASSQDRVSYEQYFGPGTRLTVT.

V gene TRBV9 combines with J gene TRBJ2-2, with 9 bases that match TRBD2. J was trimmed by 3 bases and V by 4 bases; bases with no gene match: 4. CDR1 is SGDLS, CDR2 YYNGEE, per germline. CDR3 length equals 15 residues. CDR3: CASSPTSGYTGELFF. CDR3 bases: TGTGCCAGCAGCCCAACTAGCGGGTACACCGGGGAGCTGTTTTTT.

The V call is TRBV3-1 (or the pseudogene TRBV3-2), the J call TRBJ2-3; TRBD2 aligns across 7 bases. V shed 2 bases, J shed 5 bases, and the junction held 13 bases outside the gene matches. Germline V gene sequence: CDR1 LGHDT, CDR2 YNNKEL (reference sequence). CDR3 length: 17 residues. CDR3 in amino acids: CASSQNLLAASGDTQYF. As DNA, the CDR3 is TGTGCCAGCAGCCAAAACCTCCTAGCGGCCTCGGGAGATACGCAGTATTTT.

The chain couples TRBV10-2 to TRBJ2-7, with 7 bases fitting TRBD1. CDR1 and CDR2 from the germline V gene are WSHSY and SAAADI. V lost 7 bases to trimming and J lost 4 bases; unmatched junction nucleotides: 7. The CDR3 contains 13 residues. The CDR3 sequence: CASTSGTEYEQYF. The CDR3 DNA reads TGCGCCAGCACTTCCGGGACAGAATACGAGCAGTACTTC.

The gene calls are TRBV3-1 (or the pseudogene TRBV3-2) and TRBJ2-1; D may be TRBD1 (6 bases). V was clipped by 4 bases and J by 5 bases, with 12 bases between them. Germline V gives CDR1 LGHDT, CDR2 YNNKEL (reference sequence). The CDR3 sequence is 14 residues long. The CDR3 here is CASSPEWDNNEQFF. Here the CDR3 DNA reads TGTGCCAGCAGCCCGGAATGGGACAACAATGAGCAGTTCTTC.

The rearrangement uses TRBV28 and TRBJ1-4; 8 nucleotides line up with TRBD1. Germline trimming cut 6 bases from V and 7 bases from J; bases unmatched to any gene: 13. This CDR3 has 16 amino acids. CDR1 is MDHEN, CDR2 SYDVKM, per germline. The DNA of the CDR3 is TGTGCCAGCAGATCTGACAGGGGTTCTCCTGGTGAAAAACTGTTTTTT. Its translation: CASRSDRGSPGEKLFF. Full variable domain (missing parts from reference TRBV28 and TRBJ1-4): DVKVTQSSRYLVKRTGEKVFLECVQDMDHENMFWYRQDPGLGLRLIYFSYDVKMKEKGDIPEGYSVSREKKERFSLILESASTNQTSMYLCASRSDRGSPGEKLFFGSGTQLSVL.

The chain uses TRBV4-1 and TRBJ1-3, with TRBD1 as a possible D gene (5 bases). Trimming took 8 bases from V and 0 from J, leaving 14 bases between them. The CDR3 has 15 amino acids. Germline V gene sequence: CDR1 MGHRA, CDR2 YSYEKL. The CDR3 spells CASSAADNSGNTIYF. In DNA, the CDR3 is TGCGCCAGCTCCGCCGCGGACAACTCTGGAAACACCATATATTTT.

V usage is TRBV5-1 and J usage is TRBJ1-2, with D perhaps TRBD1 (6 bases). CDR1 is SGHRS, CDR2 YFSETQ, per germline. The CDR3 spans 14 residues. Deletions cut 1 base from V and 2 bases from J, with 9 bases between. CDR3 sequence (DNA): TGCGCCAGCAGCTTGACAGGGAAGAACTATGGCTACACCTTC. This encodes CASSLTGKNYGYTF.

Here the CDR3 reads CATIGNRGDNQPQHF. Here the CDR3 DNA reads TGTGCCACCATAGGGAACAGGGGGGACAATCAGCCCCAGCATTTT. The V call is TRBV24-1, the J call TRBJ1-5; 8 nucleotides agree with TRBD1. The germline CDR1 and CDR2 sequences are KGHDR and SFDVKD. There are 15 residues in the CDR3. The V gene end was trimmed by 8 bases and the J gene end by 3 bases; junction bases not matched to a gene: 8.

CDR3 sequence: CASSVDAKEASPQHF. The CDR3 DNA reads as TGTGCCAGCAGCGTAGACGCTAAAGAGGCATCGCCCCAGCATTTT. This chain joins TRBV9 and TRBJ1-5; D unresolved. V gave up 0 bases and J gave up 9 bases, with 16 bases separating them. CDR1 and CDR2 (germline): SGDLS, YYNGEE. The CDR3 contains 15 residues.

As DNA, the CDR3 is TGTGCCACCTCGCTAGCGGGCTCCACAGATACGCAGTATTTT. Amino acids: CATSLAGSTDTQYF. The gene calls are TRBV24-1 and TRBJ2-3; 8 nucleotides agree with TRBD2. V was clipped by 9 bases and J by 2 bases; unmatched bases: 6. The CDR3 has 14 residues. Germline V gives CDR1 KGHDR, CDR2 SFDVKD.

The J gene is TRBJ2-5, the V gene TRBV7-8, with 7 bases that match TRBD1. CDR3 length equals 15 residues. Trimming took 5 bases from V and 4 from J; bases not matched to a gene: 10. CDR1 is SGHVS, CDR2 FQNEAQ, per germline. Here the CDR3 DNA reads TGTGCCAGCAGCCCAACGCAGGGGGTCCCAGAGACCCAGTACTTC. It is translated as CASSPTQGVPETQYF.

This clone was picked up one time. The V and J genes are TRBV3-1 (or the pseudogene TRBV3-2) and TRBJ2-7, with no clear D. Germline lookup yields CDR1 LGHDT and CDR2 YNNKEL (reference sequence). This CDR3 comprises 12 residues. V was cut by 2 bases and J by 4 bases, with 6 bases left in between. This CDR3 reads CASSQTAYEQYF. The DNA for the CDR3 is TGTGCCAGCAGCCAAACAGCTTACGAGCAGTACTTC.

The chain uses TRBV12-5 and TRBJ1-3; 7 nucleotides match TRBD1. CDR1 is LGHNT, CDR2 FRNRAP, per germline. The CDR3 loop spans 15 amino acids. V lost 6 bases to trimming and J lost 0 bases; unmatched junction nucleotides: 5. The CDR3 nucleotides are TGTGCTAGTGGGGGTGACAGGGTCTCTGGAAACACCATATATTTT. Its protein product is CASGGDRVSGNTIYF.

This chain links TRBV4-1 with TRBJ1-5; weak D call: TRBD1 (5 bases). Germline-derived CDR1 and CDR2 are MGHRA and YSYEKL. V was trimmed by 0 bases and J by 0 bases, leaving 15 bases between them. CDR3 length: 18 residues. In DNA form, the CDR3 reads TGCGCCAGCAGCCAAGAACCTAATTCAGGGTATAGCAATCAGCCCCAGCATTTT. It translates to CASSQEPNSGYSNQPQHF.

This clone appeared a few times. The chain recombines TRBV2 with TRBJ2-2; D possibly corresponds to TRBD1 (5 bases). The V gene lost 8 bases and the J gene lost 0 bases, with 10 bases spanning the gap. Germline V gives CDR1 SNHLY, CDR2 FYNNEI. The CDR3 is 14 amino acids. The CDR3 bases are TGTGCCAGCCGGAACAGGCCGAACACCGGGGAGCTGTTTTTT. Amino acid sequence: CASRNRPNTGELFF.

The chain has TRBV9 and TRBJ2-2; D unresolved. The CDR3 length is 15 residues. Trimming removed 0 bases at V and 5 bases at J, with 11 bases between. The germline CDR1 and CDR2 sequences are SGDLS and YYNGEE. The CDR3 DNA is TGTGCCAGCAGCGTAGGGTCAACGAGGACCGGGGAGCTGTTTTTT. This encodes CASSVGSTRTGELFF. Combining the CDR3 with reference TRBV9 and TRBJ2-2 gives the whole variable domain DSGVTQTPKHLITATGQRVTLRCSPRSGDLSVYWYQQSLDQGLQFLIQYYNGEERAKGNILERFSAQQFPDLHSELNLSSLELGDSALYFCASSVGSTRTGELFFGEGSRLTVL.